This paragraph covers one T cell receptor beta chain sequence. Its antigen is still unknown. The sample is drawn from a study of shared clonotypes between healthy human individuals. Looking at the study overall: Each donor's CD8 memory used one plate, CD8 naive two, each CD4 subset three. General study findings and limits: The authors expected sequencing depth to affect clonotype sharing among donors.

Sequencing used immunoSEQ multiplex PCR; TCRdb keeps in-frame clones, though not all of them. The sample holds about 590,000 clones; over 95% are singletons and the top ten take approximately 0.1%. This CDR3 contains 15 residues. Germline V gives CDR1 MNHNY, CDR2 SVGAGI (reference sequence). V lost 7 bases and J lost 2, with 17 bases in between. Naive CD8 cells comprised CD45RO-negative, CCR7-positively selected cells, excluding terminally differentiated effector memory CD45RA+ cells. The chain links TRBV6-6 to TRBJ1-2; no firm D call. The material sequenced was naive CD8+ T cells sorted from blood. This sequence was found in a woman aged 25 to 39 in good health. The CDR3 loop reads CASTLDESLNYGYTF. The CDR3 coding sequence is TGTGCCAGCACCCTTGACGAGTCTCTCAACTATGGCTACACCTTC.